This T cell receptor beta chain was recorded in a study of OX40 agonist ivuxolimab in advanced cancers. Study-level findings and limits: Among T cells, CD8+ cells averaged more expanded clones than CD4+ cells.

Assay used: immunoSEQ multiplex PCR; TCRdb lists only in-frame clones, some missing. The sample consists of almost 80,000 clones, around four fifths of them appearing once. A note on this clone: The antigen remains undetermined.

The CDR3 contains 11 residues. CDR1 and CDR2 from the germline V gene are LNHNV and YYDKDF (reference sequence). V dropped 8 bases and J dropped 10 bases, with 12 bases sitting between them. Specimen: CD4+ or CD8+ T cells sorted from blood, collected in a trial of the OX40 agonist ivuxolimab. V is TRBV15 and J is TRBJ2-1, with unresolved D. The sequence came from an adult with an advanced solid tumor such as melanoma, head and neck, liver or kidney cancer. CDR3 DNA sequence: TGTGCCACCTCCTTAGCTCGGGAGCAGTTCTTC. It encodes CATSLAREQFF.